This T cell receptor (beta chain) was sequenced during a study of cytomegalovirus exposure and HLA in healthy donors. General study results and limits: Later work found most CMV-associated TCR beta chains apparently HLA-restricted. An Asian-associated ancestry cluster reportedly showed fewer N-insertions than the roughly 670-donor mean in a later analysis.

This clone was detected once. Its antigen is not identified. V shed 0 bases and J shed 4 bases, with 6 bases lying between them. Per the germline V gene, CDR1 is LNHNV and CDR2 is YYDKDF (reference sequence). The CDR3 consists of 13 residues. Both 60 Vbeta primers and 13 Jbeta primers went into the PCR. Produced via immunoSEQ multiplex PCR; TCRdb's table is partial and in-frame only. Altogether some 120,000 clones are present, 85% being singletons, with the ten largest covering approximately 6.4%. This rearrangement joins TRBV15 to TRBJ1-1; D is undetermined. The clonotype was recovered from a woman aged 25 to 45 in good health and CMV-seropositive. The source material was PBMCs. The CDR3 reads CATSRDPGTEAFF. In DNA, the CDR3 is TGTGCCACCAGCAGAGATCCGGGCACTGAAGCTTTCTTT.